Shown below are 22 T cell receptor beta chains from a single sample sequenced in a study of technical replicates of blood from a handful of donors. Method: immunoSEQ multiplex PCR; TCRdb's copy keeps in-frame clones and lacks some. The sample has some 13,000 clones, around 79% seen once; the top ten hold roughly 15%. Sequenced sample: PBMCs. These receptors were obtained from a human donor in good health.

The rearrangement joins TRBV6-6 to TRBJ2-3, with TRBD2 matching over 7 bases. Germline V gene data show CDR1 as MNHNY and CDR2 as SVGAGI (reference sequence). The J segment lost 0 bases and the V segment lost 4 bases, leaving 4 bases of the junction unmatched. This CDR3 region has 15 residues. The CDR3 region is CASSSQRDSTDTQYF. The CDR3 DNA follows: TGTGCCAGCAGTTCCCAGCGGGATAGCACAGATACGCAGTATTTT.

This clone has a single count. The chain carries TRBV5-8 and TRBJ2-1; 12 bases fit TRBD2. Germline V CDR1 and CDR2: SGHTS, YDEGEE. Losses at the gene ends were 0 bases for V and 9 bases for J; bases not matched to a gene: 4. This CDR3 is built from 15 residues. The chain's CDR3 is CASSLELAGGSEQFF. For the CDR3, the DNA is TGTGCCAGCAGCTTGGAGCTAGCGGGAGGGAGTGAGCAGTTCTTC.

The V gene is TRBV27, the J gene TRBJ1-5; TRBD1 matches at 8 bases. CDR3 length equals 17 residues. The V segment lost 2 bases and the J segment 3 bases; nucleotides outside the gene matches: 9. The germline V gene encodes CDR1 MNHEY and CDR2 SMNVEV (reference sequence). The CDR3 spells CASSLRVQGANNQPQHF. In nucleotides, the CDR3 is TGTGCCAGCAGTTTACGAGTTCAGGGGGCTAACAATCAGCCCCAGCATTTT.

The rearrangement links TRBV7-2 to TRBJ2-2; D ambiguous. V was pared by 6 bases and J by 3 bases, with 8 bases between. CDR3 length equals 13 residues. The germline gives CDR1 SGHTA, CDR2 FQGNSA. The CDR3 protein is CASRQLHTGELFF. The DNA of the CDR3 is TGTGCCAGCAGACAGCTGCACACCGGGGAGCTGTTTTTT. Based on the CDR3 plus reference TRBV7-2 and TRBJ2-2, the full variable domain is GAGVSQSPSNKVTEKGKDVELRCDPISGHTALYWYRQSLGQGLEFLIYFQGNSAPDKSGLPSDRFSAERTGGSVSTLTIQRTQQEDSAVYLCASRQLHTGELFFGEGSRLTVL.

A few counts support this clone. The gene calls are TRBV7-9 and TRBJ1-1; TRBD1 agrees at 7 bases. This CDR3 comprises 13 residues. Germline lookup yields CDR1 SEHNR and CDR2 FQNEAQ (reference sequence). Unmatched junction bases numbered 6, after V lost 3 bases and J lost 8 bases. CDR3 sequence: CASSLRDSGEAFF. CDR3 DNA sequence: TGTGCCAGCAGCTTGCGGGACAGCGGCGAAGCTTTCTTT.

This clone appeared a single time. The chain couples TRBV29-1 to TRBJ2-1; 13 positions match TRBD2. The CDR3 has 14 residues. V shed 4 bases, J shed 6 bases, and the junction held 3 bases outside the gene matches. The germline V gene has CDR1 SQVTM and CDR2 ANQGSEA. CDR3 bases: TGCAGCGTTGCTGGGACTAGCGGGACCAATGAGCAGTTCTTC. Translation gives CSVAGTSGTNEQFF.

CDR3 nucleotides: TGTGCCAGCAATCGACTAGCGGCGATTCACTACGAGCAGTACTTC. It encodes CASNRLAAIHYEQYF. This chain links TRBV2 with TRBJ2-7; 9 bases are a match to TRBD2. The V segment lost 7 bases and the J segment 3 bases; nucleotides outside the gene matches: 10. The CDR3 runs to 15 residues. Germline CDR1 is SNHLY and CDR2 is FYNNEI.

V gene TRBV6-6 combines with J gene TRBJ2-7; TRBD2 matches 7 bases. The CDR3 length is 14 residues. Germline CDR1 MNHNY, CDR2 SVGAGI (reference sequence). The V segment lost 5 bases and the J segment 3 bases; nucleotides outside the gene matches: 7. CDR3 residues: CASSTSGTIYEQYF. In nucleotides, the CDR3 is TGTGCCAGCAGTACCAGCGGGACGATCTACGAGCAGTACTTC.

This clone was seen only once. The rearrangement joins TRBV5-1 to TRBJ2-3, with 12 bases fitting TRBD1. V was pared by 3 bases and J by 3 bases, with 5 bases of the junction left unmatched. The CDR3 totals 16 residues. Germline V gene lookup returns CDR1 SGHRS and CDR2 YFSETQ. The DNA for the CDR3 is TGCGCCAGCAGCTCCCCGGGACAGGGGGCAACAGATACGCAGTATTTT. Translated: CASSSPGQGATDTQYF.

The chain couples TRBV10-3 to TRBJ1-1; 9 positions agree with TRBD1. Germline V gene sequence: CDR1 ENHRY, CDR2 SYGVKD. The CDR3 covers 13 residues. The junction had 6 bases not matched to a gene; V was cut back by 11 bases and J by 2 bases. CDR3 bases: TGTGCCTGCAGGACAGGGGACAACACTGAAGCTTTCTTT. This sequence encodes CACRTGDNTEAFF.

This chain connects TRBV4-2 to TRBJ2-7; no firm D call. This CDR3 comprises 14 residues. Trimming took 0 bases from V and 4 from J, leaving 10 bases between them. Germline lookup yields CDR1 LGHNA and CDR2 YNFKEQ. The CDR3 sequence is CASSQETPRYEQYF. In nucleotides, the CDR3 is TGTGCCAGCAGCCAAGAGACTCCCCGGTACGAGCAGTACTTC.

This rearrangement joins TRBV9 to TRBJ2-7, with 8 bases lining up with TRBD1. Germline V gene lookup returns CDR1 SGDLS and CDR2 YYNGEE. V lost 0 bases to trimming and J lost 4 bases; unmatched junction nucleotides: 3. The CDR3 is 14 residues long. CDR3 sequence reads: CASSVAQGAYEQYF. CDR3 DNA: TGTGCCAGCAGCGTAGCCCAGGGGGCGTACGAGCAGTACTTC. The variable domain in full, completed from reference TRBV9 and TRBJ2-7, reads DSGVTQTPKHLITATGQRVTLRCSPRSGDLSVYWYQQSLDQGLQFLIQYYNGEERAKGNILERFSAQQFPDLHSELNLSSLELGDSALYFCASSVAQGAYEQYFGPGTRLTVT.

The gene calls are TRBV29-1 and TRBJ2-1; TRBD1 aligns across 8 bases. V was pared by 4 bases and J by 5 bases, with 4 bases of the junction left unmatched. This CDR3 spans 13 amino acids. Germline CDR1 reads SQVTM; CDR2 reads ANQGSEA. The CDR3 DNA reads as TGCAGCGTTGTTGGGACAGGCAACAATGAGCAGTTCTTC. Protein sequence: CSVVGTGNNEQFF.

The rearrangement uses TRBV25-1 and TRBJ2-3; D perhaps matches TRBD2 (5 bases). V was pared by 5 bases and J by 3 bases, with 9 bases between. The length of the CDR3 is 13 residues. Germline assignment: CDR1 MGHDK and CDR2 SYGVNS. CDR3 sequence: CASSQSGTDTQYF. The CDR3 DNA is TGTGCCAGCAGTCAGTCGGGAACAGATACGCAGTATTTT. Full variable domain (remainder filled in from reference TRBV25-1 and TRBJ2-3): EADIYQTPRYLVIGTGKKITLECSQTMGHDKMYWYQQDPGMELHLIHYSYGVNSTEKGDLSSESTVSRIRTEHFPLTLESARPSHTSQYLCASSQSGTDTQYFGPGTRLTVL.

The chain couples TRBV21-1 to TRBJ1-4; the table's D gene call, TRBD1, was not cross checked with the DNA. TRBV21-1 is a pseudogene locus. The length of the CDR3 is 13 residues. CDR3 bases: TGTGCCAGCAGCAAATCTGTAACAGGGAAACTGTTTTTT. Translated: CASSKSVTGKLFF.

The gene calls are TRBV27 and TRBJ2-2; D possibly corresponds to TRBD1 (5 bases). The V end was cut by 4 bases, the J end by 3 bases, with 9 bases between. Germline V gene data show CDR1 as MNHEY and CDR2 as SMNVEV (reference sequence). This CDR3 is built from 14 residues. CDR3 nucleotides: TGTGCCAGCAGTTCACAGGAACACACCGGGGAGCTGTTTTTT. It specifies CASSSQEHTGELFF.

This clone was counted a single time. This sequence joins TRBV7-3 and TRBJ1-4, with 7 bases fitting TRBD1. This CDR3 has 14 residues. Germline lookup yields CDR1 SGHTA and CDR2 FQGTGA. The ends lost 2 bases at V and 7 bases at J; junction bases unmatched: 4. The CDR3 nucleotides are TGTGCCAGCAGCTTATTGGGACAGCCTGAAAAACTGTTTTTT. It is translated as CASSLLGQPEKLFF. The full variable domain, its missing parts supplied by reference TRBV7-3 and TRBJ1-4, is GAGVSQTPSNKVTEKGKYVELRCDPISGHTALYWYRQSLGQGPEFLIYFQGTGAADDSGLPNDRFFAVRPEGSVSTLKIQRTERGDSAVYLCASSLLGQPEKLFFGSGTQLSVL.

The chain joins TRBV7-9 to TRBJ1-1; 7 bases are a match to TRBD1. Germline CDR1 SEHNR, CDR2 FQNEAQ (reference sequence). After removal of 6 bases from V and 7 bases from J, the junction contained 5 bases not matched to a gene. The CDR3 is made up of 12 amino acids. As DNA, the CDR3 is TGTGCCAGCAGTCAGGGGGGCCGTGAAGCTTTCTTT. This codes for CASSQGGREAFF.

V and J are TRBV6-1 and TRBJ2-7; tentatively, D is TRBD1 (5 bases). Germline assignment: CDR1 MNHNS and CDR2 SASEGT. V was pared by 1 base and J by 5 bases, with 15 bases between. The CDR3 contains 15 residues. The CDR3 loop is CASSEGQRSVDEQYF. CDR3 sequence (DNA): TGTGCCAGCAGTGAAGGACAGCGATCCGTGGACGAGCAGTACTTC.

This clone was detected only a few times. The chain combines TRBV5-1 with TRBJ2-7; D is possibly TRBD1 (7 bases). Germline V gene data show CDR1 as SGHRS and CDR2 as YFSETQ. This CDR3 region has 14 residues. The V end was cut by 0 bases, the J end by 2 bases, with 9 bases between. CDR3 in amino acids: CASSLAGGTYEQYF. The DNA for the CDR3 is TGCGCCAGCAGCTTGGCAGGGGGGACCTACGAGCAGTACTTC.

The chain couples TRBV10-1 to TRBJ2-7; 7 bases fit TRBD2. Germline assignment: CDR1 WNHNN and CDR2 SYGVQD (reference sequence). CDR3 length: 14 amino acids. J gave up 3 bases and V 3 bases, and 5 bases lay outside the gene matches. CDR3 region: CASSDGEGNYEQYF. The CDR3 DNA sequence: TGCGCCAGCAGTGACGGGGAGGGGAACTACGAGCAGTACTTC.

The sample holds a few counts of this clone. The CDR3 region is CASTPGGGSVEQYF. DNA for the CDR3: TGTGCCAGCACCCCGGGGGGGGGTAGCGTCGAGCAGTACTTC. V gene TRBV7-9 combines with J gene TRBJ2-7; 8 nucleotides match TRBD2. The junction had 11 bases not matched to a gene; V was cut back by 7 bases and J by 6 bases. Germline CDR1 reads SEHNR; CDR2 reads FQNEAQ (reference sequence). The CDR3 runs to 14 residues.